This T cell receptor beta chain was captured in a study of control samples from healthy donors and cancer patients. The CDR3 spans 18 residues. Germline CDR1 reads MNHNS; CDR2 reads SASEGT. V was pared by 2 bases and J by 0 bases, with 16 bases between. Some clones are missing from TCRdb's copy, which holds only in-frame ones; the method was immunoSEQ multiplex PCR. Of around 76,000 clones in the sample, less than 95% were seen once. This clone was observed a handful of times. The sequence came from a woman between 35 and 50 years old in good health. The sample was blood. The V gene is TRBV6-1, the J gene TRBJ1-4, with D hard to call. DNA of the CDR3: TGTGCCAGCAGTGAATACGGGCGTTACTCTACAACTAATGAAAAACTGTTTTTT. This codes for CASSEYGRYSTTNEKLFF.